These T cell receptor beta chains were read from a single sample in a study of control samples from healthy donors and cancer patients. The protocol was immunoSEQ multiplex PCR, while the TCRdb copy is restricted to in-frame clones and leaves out a portion. Altogether around 100,000 clones are present, 80% to 90% being singletons, with the ten largest covering 15% to 20%. Input material: PBMCs. These receptors were taken from a man in his 60s with lung cancer. Each CDR3 is given with its conserved first and last residue. A D gene is named only where the DNA matches it firmly. Clone size is stated in some rows and not others, as once, few, many or a class when expanded.

V gene: TRBV25-1; J gene: TRBJ2-1; clone size: NA; D gene: TRBD2; CDR3 DNA: TGTGCCAGCAAATCTAGCGGGGTATACAATGAGCAGTTCTTC; CDR3 protein: CASKSSGVYNEQFF
V gene: TRBV18; J gene: TRBJ1-1; clone size: NA; D gene: NA; CDR3 DNA: TGTGCCAGCTCACCACCGAATCAGGCGAACACTGAAGCTTTCTTT; CDR3 protein: CASSPPNQANTEAFF
V gene: TRBV5-4; J gene: TRBJ1-5; clone size: NA; D gene: NA; CDR3 DNA: TGTGCCAGCAGCTTGATGCAACAGGGTGGCAATCAGCCCCAGCATTTT; CDR3 protein: CASSLMQQGGNQPQHF
V gene: TRBV12-3/TRBV12-4; J gene: TRBJ1-1; clone size: NA; D gene: NA; CDR3 DNA: TGTGCCAGCACCGAGAACACTGAAGCTTTCTTT; CDR3 protein: CASTENTEAFF
V gene: TRBV7-8; J gene: TRBJ1-3; clone size: NA; D gene: NA; CDR3 DNA: TGTGCCAGCAGCCCGAGGGGGAAAACTGGAAACACCATATATTTT; CDR3 protein: CASSPRGKTGNTIYF
V gene: TRBV30; J gene: TRBJ2-5; clone size: NA; D gene: NA; CDR3 DNA: TGTGCCTGGAGTGTCGAGGGAGAGACCCAGTACTTC; CDR3 protein: CAWSVEGETQYF
V gene: TRBV30; J gene: TRBJ1-5; clone size: NA; D gene: NA; CDR3 DNA: TGTGCCTGGAGTTCGCTTGACCAGCCCCAGCATTTT; CDR3 protein: CAWSSLDQPQHF
V gene: TRBV12-3/TRBV12-4; J gene: TRBJ2-5; clone size: NA; D gene: TRBD2; CDR3 DNA: TGTGCCAGCAGTTTACTGGGGGGGGAGACCCAGTACTTC; CDR3 protein: CASSLLGGETQYF
V gene: TRBV10-3; J gene: TRBJ1-1; clone size: once; D gene: NA; CDR3 DNA: TGTGCCATCAGTGAGTCAGTCGACACTGAAGCTTTCTTT; CDR3 protein: CAISESVDTEAFF
V gene: TRBV5-6; J gene: TRBJ2-7; clone size: NA; D gene: NA; CDR3 DNA: TGTGCCAGCAGCTTGAGAGGACACCTGGGGTACGAGCAGTACTTC; CDR3 protein: CASSLRGHLGYEQYF
V gene: TRBV5-1; J gene: TRBJ2-3; clone size: NA; D gene: TRBD1; CDR3 DNA: TGCGCCAGCGGACCAGGGGGCGTGGGCACAGATACGCAGTATTTT; CDR3 protein: CASGPGGVGTDTQYF
V gene: TRBV7-2; J gene: TRBJ2-1; clone size: NA; D gene: TRBD2; CDR3 DNA: TGTGCCAGCAGCTCTAGCGGTAATGAGCAGTTCTTC; CDR3 protein: CASSSSGNEQFF
V gene: TRBV5-1; J gene: TRBJ1-2; clone size: NA; D gene: NA; CDR3 DNA: TGCGCCAGCAGGACAGTCCCAAGCTATGGCTACACCTTC; CDR3 protein: CASRTVPSYGYTF
V gene: TRBV6-5; J gene: TRBJ2-7; clone size: NA; D gene: NA; CDR3 DNA: TGTGCCAGCAGCAGGGGACCGGACTACGAGCAGTACTTC; CDR3 protein: CASSRGPDYEQYF
V gene: TRBV5-6; J gene: TRBJ1-2; clone size: once; D gene: TRBD1; CDR3 DNA: TGTGCCAGCAGCTTGTGGACAGGGGTTATCGGCTATGGCTACACCTTC; CDR3 protein: CASSLWTGVIGYGYTF
V gene: TRBV9; J gene: TRBJ2-1; clone size: NA; D gene: NA; CDR3 DNA: TGTGCCAGCAGCGGTGTAACGGGACTCCTAATCTTC; CDR3 protein: CASSGVTGLLIF
V gene: TRBV7-2; J gene: TRBJ1-1; clone size: once; D gene: NA; CDR3 DNA: TGTGCCAGCAGCTTGGAATTCGGGCGAACTGAAGCTTTCTTT; CDR3 protein: CASSLEFGRTEAFF
V gene: TRBV7-2; J gene: TRBJ2-5; clone size: NA; D gene: TRBD2; CDR3 DNA: TGTGCCAGCAGCTTAGCGTCTAGCGGGGGGCCTTACCAAGAGACCCAGTACTTC; CDR3 protein: CASSLASSGGPYQETQYF
V gene: TRBV6-6; J gene: TRBJ2-2; clone size: NA; D gene: NA; CDR3 DNA: TGTGCCAGCAGTTATTCAGGGGCGAACACCGGGGAGCTGTTTTTT; CDR3 protein: CASSYSGANTGELFF